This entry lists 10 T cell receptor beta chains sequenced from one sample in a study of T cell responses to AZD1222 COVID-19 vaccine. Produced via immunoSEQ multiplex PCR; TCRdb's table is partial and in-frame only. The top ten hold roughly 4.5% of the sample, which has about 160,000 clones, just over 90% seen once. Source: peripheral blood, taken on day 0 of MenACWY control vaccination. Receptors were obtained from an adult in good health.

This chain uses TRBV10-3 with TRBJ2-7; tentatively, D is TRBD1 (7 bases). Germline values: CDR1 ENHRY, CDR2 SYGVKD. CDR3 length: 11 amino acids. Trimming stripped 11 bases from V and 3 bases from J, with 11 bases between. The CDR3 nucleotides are TGTGCCGCGGGACAGATCTACGAGCAGTACTTC. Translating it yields CAAGQIYEQYF.

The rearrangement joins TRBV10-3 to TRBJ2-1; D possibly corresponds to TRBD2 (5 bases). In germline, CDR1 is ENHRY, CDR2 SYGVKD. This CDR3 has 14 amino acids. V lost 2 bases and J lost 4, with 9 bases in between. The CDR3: CAISEPREYNEQFF. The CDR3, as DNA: TGTGCCATCAGTGAGCCGAGGGAGTACAATGAGCAGTTCTTC.

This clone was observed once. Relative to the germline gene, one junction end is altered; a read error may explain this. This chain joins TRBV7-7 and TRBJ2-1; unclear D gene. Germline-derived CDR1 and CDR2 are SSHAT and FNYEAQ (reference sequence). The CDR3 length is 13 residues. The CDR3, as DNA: TGTGCTAGCAGCCCCGGACCCTACAATGAGCAGTTCTTC. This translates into CASSPGPYNEQFF.

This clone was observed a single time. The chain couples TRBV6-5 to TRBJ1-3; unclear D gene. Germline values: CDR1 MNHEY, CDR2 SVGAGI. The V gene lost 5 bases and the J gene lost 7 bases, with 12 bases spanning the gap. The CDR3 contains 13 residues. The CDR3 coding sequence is TGTGCCAGCAGTCTGACCGTTGGGAACACCATATATTTT. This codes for CASSLTVGNTIYF.

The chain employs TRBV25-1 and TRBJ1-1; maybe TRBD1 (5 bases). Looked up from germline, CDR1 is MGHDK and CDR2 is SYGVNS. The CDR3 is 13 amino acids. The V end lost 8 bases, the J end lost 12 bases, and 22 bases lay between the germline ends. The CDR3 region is CASRGAGVRKPFF. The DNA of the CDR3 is TGTGCCAGCCGTGGGGCGGGGGTTCGGAAACCTTTCTTT.

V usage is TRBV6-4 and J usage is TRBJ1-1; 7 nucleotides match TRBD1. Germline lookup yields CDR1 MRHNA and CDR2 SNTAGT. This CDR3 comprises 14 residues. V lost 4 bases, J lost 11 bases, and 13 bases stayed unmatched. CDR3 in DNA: TGTGCCAGCAGTGCATCGGCTCGACAGGGTAATGCTTTCTTT. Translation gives CASSASARQGNAFF.

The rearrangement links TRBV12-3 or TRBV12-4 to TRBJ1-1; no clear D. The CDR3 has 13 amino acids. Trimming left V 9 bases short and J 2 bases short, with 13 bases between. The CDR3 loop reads CASALRVNTEAFF. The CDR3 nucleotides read TGTGCCAGTGCGCTCCGAGTAAACACTGAAGCTTTCTTT.

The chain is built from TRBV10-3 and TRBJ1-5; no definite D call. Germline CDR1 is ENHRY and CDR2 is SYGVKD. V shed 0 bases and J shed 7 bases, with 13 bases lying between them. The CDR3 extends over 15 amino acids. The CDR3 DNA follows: TGTGCCATCAGTGAGTCAGGCGGATCTGGGCAGCCCCAGCATTTT. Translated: CAISESGGSGQPQHF.

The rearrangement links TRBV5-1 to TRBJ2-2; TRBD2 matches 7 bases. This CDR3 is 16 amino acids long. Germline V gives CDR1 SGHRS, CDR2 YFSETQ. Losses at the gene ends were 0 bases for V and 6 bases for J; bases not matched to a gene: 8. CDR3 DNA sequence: TGCGCCAGCAGCTTGGAGGTAGCGGGTCTTTCCGGGGAGCTGTTTTTT. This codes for CASSLEVAGLSGELFF.

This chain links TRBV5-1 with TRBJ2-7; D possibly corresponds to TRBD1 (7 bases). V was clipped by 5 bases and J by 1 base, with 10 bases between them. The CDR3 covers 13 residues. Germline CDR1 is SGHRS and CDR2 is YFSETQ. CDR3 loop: CASRRGQSYEQYF. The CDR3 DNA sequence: TGCGCCAGCAGGCGGGGACAGTCCTACGAGCAGTACTTC.